The 7 T cell receptor beta chains in this list originate from one sample, sequenced in a study of blood T cell repertoires in COVID-19. Measured with immunoSEQ multiplex PCR; TCRdb has only the in-frame clones, and not every one. The data contain some 90,000 clones, roughly 83% of them seen just once; the ten biggest clones take up 25%. Sequenced: peripheral blood. The source of these receptors is a human donor in a cohort sampled during active COVID-19.

The chain couples TRBV7-2 to TRBJ2-7; 11 nucleotides match TRBD2. The trim removed 1 base at V and 4 bases at J, leaving 6 bases unmatched. The CDR3 has 16 residues. Germline assignment: CDR1 SGHTA and CDR2 FQGNSA. For the CDR3, the DNA is TGTGCCAGCAGCTTAGGGAGTACTAGCGGGAGTTACGAGCAGTACTTC. As protein: CASSLGSTSGSYEQYF.

J is TRBJ2-1 and V is TRBV29-1; unclear D gene. The germline V gene encodes CDR1 SQVTM and CDR2 ANQGSEA. V lost 7 bases, J lost 4 bases, and 11 bases lay in between. CDR3 length: 12 amino acids. This CDR3 is CSGLNSYNEQFF. DNA of the CDR3: TGCAGCGGATTAAACAGTTACAATGAGCAGTTCTTC.

The chain is built from TRBV7-9 and TRBJ2-1; the match to TRBD2 covers 12 bases. The J segment lost 4 bases and the V segment lost 4 bases, leaving 5 bases of the junction unmatched. Germline V gene sequence: CDR1 SEHNR, CDR2 FQNEAQ (reference sequence). The CDR3 covers 16 residues. CDR3 in DNA: TGTGCCAGCAGCTCGCCGGGACTAGCGGGTTACAATGAGCAGTTCTTC. It codes for CASSSPGLAGYNEQFF.

The chain employs TRBV4-2 and TRBJ2-7; perhaps TRBD2 as D (5 bases). V was cut by 0 bases and J by 0 bases, with 12 bases left in between. Germline V gene data show CDR1 as LGHNA and CDR2 as YNFKEQ. This CDR3 is built from 16 residues. The CDR3 spells CASSQERGFGSYEQYF. CDR3 nucleotide sequence: TGTGCCAGCAGCCAAGAGAGAGGGTTTGGCTCCTACGAGCAGTACTTC.

The V call is TRBV9, the J call TRBJ2-5; D not certain. The CDR3 has 12 residues. The V end was cut by 3 bases, the J end by 5 bases, with 8 bases between. Germline lookup yields CDR1 SGDLS and CDR2 YYNGEE. CDR3 amino acids: CASSGSSETQYF. In nucleotides, the CDR3 is TGTGCCAGCAGCGGGAGTTCTGAGACCCAGTACTTC.

The chain couples TRBV3-1 (or the pseudogene TRBV3-2) to TRBJ2-7; 12 bases are shared with TRBD2. The CDR3 covers 15 residues. V trimming: 1 base; J trimming: 4 bases; junction bases outside the gene matches: 2. CDR1 and CDR2 from the germline V gene are LGHDT and YNNKEL (reference sequence). The CDR3: CASSQGLAGEYEQYF. CDR3 bases: TGTGCCAGCAGCCAAGGACTAGCGGGAGAGTACGAGCAGTACTTC.

In the case of this clone: The final CDR3 position lacks the conserved phenylalanine or tryptophan, pointing to a likely read error. No DNA is shown, since the ends of the CDR3 on it are uncertain; the CDR3 is the one TCRdb lists. V usage is TRBV18 and J usage is TRBJ1-3; TRBD1 was called by the table and not checked on the DNA. The CDR3 length equals 11 residues, ends included. Germline V gene sequence: CDR1 KGHSH, CDR2 LQKENI. The CDR3 protein is CASSPPDSGLQ.